This T cell receptor (beta chain) was recovered during a study of T cell changes during pregnancy in multiple sclerosis. The CDR3 has 13 amino acids. Trimming shortened V by 3 bases and J by 3 bases, and 8 bases separated the two germline ends. Germline assignment: CDR1 SGHDN and CDR2 FVKESK. Produced via immunoSEQ multiplex PCR; TCRdb's table is partial and in-frame only. This table holds 35,000 to 45,000 clones, 85% to 90% found once. The V gene is TRBV14, the J gene TRBJ1-1; D is ambiguous. The sequenced sample was peripheral blood, obtained in the second trimester of pregnancy. This TCR was sampled from a female donor in good health, enrolled as a control in a pregnancy study. The CDR3 nucleotides read TGTGCCAGCAGCCAGGAACTATACACTGAAGCTTTCTTT. It translates to CASSQELYTEAFF. The full variable domain, rest sourced from reference TRBV14 and TRBJ1-1, is EAGVTQFPSHSVIEKGQTVTLRCDPISGHDNLYWYRRVMGKEIKFLLHFVKESKQDESGMPNNRFLAERTGGTYSTLKVQPAELEDSGVYFCASSQELYTEAFFGQGTRLTVV.